These 3 T cell receptor beta chains came from one sample sequenced in a study of blood T cell repertoires in COVID-19. Clones were sequenced by immunoSEQ multiplex PCR, and TCRdb holds only the in-frame ones, with some missing. The sample lists roughly 230,000 clones, around 90% occurring once. Sequenced material: peripheral blood. The receptors stem from a human donor in a cohort sampled during active COVID-19.

The V call is TRBV4-1, the J call TRBJ2-1, with TRBD2 matching over 11 bases. The germline gives CDR1 MGHRA, CDR2 YSYEKL. Trimming at V came to 4 bases and at J to 0 bases, leaving 8 bases not matched to a gene. The CDR3 spans 18 residues. The CDR3 DNA sequence: TGCGCCAGCAGCCCCCCCCTAGCGGGGGGCCGCTCCTACAATGAGCAGTTCTTC. The encoded protein is CASSPPLAGGRSYNEQFF.

J is TRBJ2-7 and V is TRBV3-1 (or the pseudogene TRBV3-2); 9 bases fit TRBD1. Unmatched junction bases numbered 11, after V lost 5 bases and J lost 6 bases. The CDR3 covers 15 residues. CDR1 is LGHDT, CDR2 YNNKEL, per germline (reference sequence). CDR3: CASSTAGTGKGEQYF. DNA for the CDR3: TGTGCCAGCAGCACCGCCGGGACAGGGAAGGGCGAGCAGTACTTC.

The chain combines TRBV3-1 (or the pseudogene TRBV3-2) with TRBJ1-1; 7 nucleotides agree with TRBD1. J gave up 4 bases and V 10 bases, and 9 bases lay outside the gene matches. CDR1 and CDR2 from the germline V gene are LGHDT and YNNKEL (reference sequence). CDR3 size: 13 residues. CDR3 in DNA: TGTGCCACCCACCCAGGGGGTGGCACTGAAGCTTTCTTT. This codes for CATHPGGGTEAFF.